The T cell receptor beta chain under discussion was sequenced for a study of PD-1 blockade in mismatch repair-deficient tumors. The V gene lost 0 bases and the J gene lost 4 bases, with 3 bases spanning the gap. This CDR3 contains 12 residues. Germline V gene data show CDR1 as LNHDA and CDR2 as SQIVND (reference sequence). A remark on this clone: In the same sample, other DNA sequences code for this CDR3.

Data came from immunoSEQ multiplex PCR; TCRdb stores just in-frame clones and leaves some out. The data hold about 23,000 clones, with approximately 86% observed a single time. The receptor comes from an adult with mismatch repair-deficient cancer. The rearrangement joins TRBV19 to TRBJ2-5; D call uncertain. This specimen was peripheral blood, taken 12 weeks after starting pembrolizumab. DNA of the CDR3: TGTGCCAGTAGTATAGACCGAGAGACCCAGTACTTC. Its protein is CASSIDRETQYF.